Given below is one T cell receptor (beta chain) in context. The V gene lost 0 bases and the J gene lost 6 bases, with 10 bases spanning the gap. From germline, CDR1 is SGHNT and CDR2 YYREEE (reference sequence). The CDR3 covers 14 residues. The source of the sample is a study of cytomegalovirus exposure and HLA in healthy donors. PCR primers comprised 60 Vbeta and 13 Jbeta primers. The repertoire was sequenced with immunoSEQ multiplex PCR; TCRdb's copy has only in-frame clones and lacks some. This listing includes 130,000 or so clones. The clonotype was recovered from a woman in her thirties or forties in good health and CMV-seronegative. The chain recombines TRBV5-4 with TRBJ1-5; maybe TRBD1 (5 bases). Sequenced material: PBMCs. The CDR3 DNA follows: TGTGCCAGCAGCTTGGATGGGAGGGGTCAGCCCCAGCATTTT. It translates to CASSLDGRGQPQHF.